The clone carrying this T cell receptor (beta chain) has a handful of counts. This sample stems from a study of blood T cell repertoires in COVID-19. Study-level background: Spain, Italy and the United States supplied samples that represented acute and convalescent COVID-19. Sample material is recorded as cDNA or gDNA derived from T cells, B-cell-depleted T cells, or PBMCs.

Repertoires were generated with immunoSEQ multiplex PCR, while TCRdb's copy carries only in-frame clones and drops some. The table includes approximately 90,000 clones, roughly 74% detected once. Followed longitudinally, the Seattle patients had been enrolled during active infection. This CDR3 spans 13 amino acids. The germline V gene encodes CDR1 LNHDA and CDR2 SQIVND (reference sequence). The V gene lost 2 bases and the J gene lost 3 bases, with 8 bases spanning the gap. V gene TRBV19 combines with J gene TRBJ2-7; D is undetermined. This TCR was sampled from a man in his 70s with COVID-19, enrolled during active disease. Sequencing input: peripheral blood. The DNA for the CDR3 is TGTGCCAGTAGTATAACCGCGGTCTACGAGCAGTACTTC. Amino acids: CASSITAVYEQYF. The full variable domain, with the rest looked up from reference TRBV19 and TRBJ2-7, is DGGITQSPKYLFRKEGQNVTLSCEQNLNHDAMYWYRQDPGQGLRLIYYSQIVNDFQKGDIAEGYSVSREKKESFPLTVTSAQKNPTAFYLCASSITAVYEQYFGPGTRLTVT.